This T cell receptor (beta chain) was captured in a study of identical twins. Findings and limits, study-wide: Insertions were fewer in abundant cord blood beta clonotypes, whereas memory repertoires showed none of this pattern. Twin pairs had excess sharing that was weaker in beta out-of-frame sequences.

This clonotype occurred many times. The antigen is not known. Germline trimming cut 2 bases from V and 8 bases from J; bases unmatched to any gene: 11. CDR3 length equals 15 residues. Unique molecular identifiers were present on cDNA, and template switching added a universal primer site. Each CDR3 protein is one row after TCRdb ran MiXCR on the 5' RACE reads. Of around 650,000 distinct CDR3 sequences in the sample, just over 7% were seen once. The sample was also reused in another study, on yellow fever vaccine responses in identical twins. From that report: Vaccine T cell responses of twins reportedly seemed partly convergent and partly personalized.

The sample consisted of PBMCs. The clonotype originates from a woman between 18 and 29 years old in good health. The chain combines TRBV12-3 or TRBV12-4 with TRBJ1-2, with TRBD1 matching 7 bases. The DNA of the CDR3 is TGTGCCAGCAGTTTAAATCAGGGGGAGCGACGGGGCTACACCTTC. Translation gives CASSLNQGERRGYTF.